These T cell receptor beta chains were read from a single sample in a study of blood T cell repertoires in COVID-19. Data came from immunoSEQ multiplex PCR; TCRdb stores just in-frame clones and leaves some out. The sample contains over 250,000 clones, approximately 88% of which appear only once. Sequencing was carried out using peripheral blood. These receptors all stem from a man aged 45-65 years with acute or convalescent COVID-19. Both conserved end residues are part of each CDR3. The D gene is left open where the match is weak. A clone size is listed for some rows: how often the clone was seen (once, few, many), or a class if it is expanded.

d_call	clone_size	v_call	cdr3_length	j_call	cdr3_nt	cdr3_aa
.	once	TRBV7-3	18	TRBJ1-2	TGTGCCAGCAGCTTAAAGCCGGCAGGGGCTCTTCGGGGCTATGGCTACACCTTC	CASSLKPAGALRGYGYTF
TRBD2	.	TRBV5-1	15	TRBJ2-3	TGCGCCAGCAGCTTAGCGGGGGACCCCACAGATACGCAGTATTTT	CASSLAGDPTDTQYF
.	.	TRBV6-4	16	TRBJ1-5	TGTGCCAGCAGTGACTCTACGGTTTGGAGAGATCAGCCCCAGCATTTT	CASSDSTVWRDQPQHF
TRBD2	.	TRBV3-1/TRBV3-2	14	TRBJ2-5	TGTGCCAGCAGCCACGGGACTAGCGTGGGGACCCAGTACTTC	CASSHGTSVGTQYF
TRBD2	.	TRBV10-3	17	TRBJ2-3	TGTGCCACCATTGCCTGGCCTACTGCGGGGGGAGGAGATACGCAGTATTTT	CATIAWPTAGGGDTQYF
TRBD1	.	TRBV6-5	14	TRBJ1-1	TGTGCCAGCAGTCGAGTAGGGGGCGGGCCTGGGGCTTTCTTT	CASSRVGGGPGAFF
TRBD1	few	TRBV6-5	14	TRBJ2-7	TGTGCCAGCATCCCGGGACAGGGAAGATACGAGCAGTACTTC	CASIPGQGRYEQYF
.	.	TRBV18	13	TRBJ2-5	TGTGCCAGCTCACCAGCAGTACAAGAGACCCAGTACTTC	CASSPAVQETQYF
TRBD2	few	TRBV4-1	20	TRBJ2-4	TGCGCCAGCAGCCAGCCGGGGACTAGCGGGGGGGCTGGACTCAAAAACATTCAGTACTTC	CASSQPGTSGGAGLKNIQYF
TRBD2	.	TRBV7-8	17	TRBJ2-7	TGTGCCAGCAGCCGAGGGGAGCGGGGGTTCCTCTCCTACGAGCAGTACTTC	CASSRGERGFLSYEQYF
.	.	TRBV11-3	15	TRBJ2-1	TGTGCCAGCAGCTTTAACCCAGGGTCCTACAATGAGCAGTTCTTC	CASSFNPGSYNEQFF
TRBD1	.	TRBV18	15	TRBJ1-1	TGTGCCAGCTCACCAACCCCTCAGGGGGCCGCTGAAGCTTTCTTT	CASSPTPQGAAEAFF
.	.	TRBV6-5	13	TRBJ2-1	TGTGCCAGCAGTTCGCCAGGGTACAATGAGCAGTTCTTC	CASSSPGYNEQFF
.	once	TRBV19	14	TRBJ1-1	TGTGCCAGTAGCCCGGGGTTGCTGAACACTGAAGCTTTCTTT	CASSPGLLNTEAFF
.	once	TRBV27	15	TRBJ2-7	TGTGCCAGCAGTAACCTACTGACATTTGTCAACGAGCAGTACTTC	CASSNLLTFVNEQYF
TRBD2	.	TRBV5-1	16	TRBJ2-5	TGCGCCAGCAGCGCCGGGACTAGCGGGGGGAAAGAGACCCAGTACTTC	CASSAGTSGGKETQYF
TRBD1	.	TRBV19	17	TRBJ1-5	TGTGCCAGTAGTAACAGGGACAGGGGGAATTGGAATCAGCCCCAGCATTTT	CASSNRDRGNWNQPQHF
TRBD1	.	TRBV3-1/TRBV3-2	16	TRBJ2-1	TGTGCCAGCAGCCAAGTCCTCTTAGGGGGCCGGAATGAGCAGTTCTTC	CASSQVLLGGRNEQFF
TRBD1	.	TRBV12-3/TRBV12-4	13	TRBJ2-5	TGTGCCAGCACCCGACAGGGACGAGAGACCCAGTACTTC	CASTRQGRETQYF
TRBD1	.	TRBV6-2/TRBV6-3	16	TRBJ2-1	TGTGCCAGCAGTTACGATCCAGGGGGATCCTACAATGAGCAGTTCTTC	CASSYDPGGSYNEQFF
TRBD2	once	TRBV10-3	15	TRBJ2-1	TGTGCCATCAGTGACACCGGGACTATGTACAATGAGCAGTTCTTC	CAISDTGTMYNEQFF
TRBD1	.	TRBV5-1	13	TRBJ2-4	TGCGCCAGCAGGCGGGACAGGGAAAACATTCAGTACTTC	CASRRDRENIQYF
.	.	TRBV20-1	11	TRBJ2-1	TGCAGTGCTAGTATACTGAATGAGCAGTTCTTC	CSASILNEQFF
.	once	TRBV18	16	TRBJ2-1	TGTGCCAGCTCATCTTCCCTTTACACAGGGTCCGATGAGCAGTTCTTC	CASSSSLYTGSDEQFF
.	.	TRBV15	12	TRBJ1-2	TGTGCCACCAGCCCCCCGGGTGGCGGCTACACCTTC	CATSPPGGGYTF
TRBD1	.	TRBV5-1	14	TRBJ1-1	TGCGCCAGCAGCAAGGACAGGATGAACACTGAAGCTTTCTTT	CASSKDRMNTEAFF
TRBD1	.	TRBV20-1	15	TRBJ1-1	TGCAGTGCTAGTGGCCCGACAGGGGGCGGCACTGAAGCTTTCTTT	CSASGPTGGGTEAFF
.	.	TRBV6-1	14	TRBJ1-2	TGTGCCAGCAGTGAACTTGGCAGGGCGTATGGCTACACCTTC	CASSELGRAYGYTF
.	.	TRBV6-6	12	TRBJ1-1	TGTGCCAGCAGTTGGGCAAACACTGAAGCTTTCTTT	CASSWANTEAFF
TRBD2	.	TRBV7-9	15	TRBJ2-7	TGTGCCAGCAGCTCGACCGGGACTAGCAACTACGAGCAGTACTTC	CASSSTGTSNYEQYF
.	many	TRBV19	17	TRBJ2-1	TGTGCCAGTAGTATCCCCCTCCCTGGCGGGACGAAAAATGAGCAGTTCTTC	CASSIPLPGGTKNEQFF
.	.	TRBV6-1	13	TRBJ1-6	TGTGCCAGCAGTGACATCTCTCGGGCACCCCTCCACTTT	CASSDISRAPLHF
.	.	TRBV5-1	15	TRBJ1-4	TGCGCCAGCAGCCCGTCCGGGACTATTAATGAAAAACTGTTTTTT	CASSPSGTINEKLFF
.	.	TRBV7-9	15	TRBJ2-7	TGTGCCAGCAGCGTCCCGGGAGCCGTCCTTTACGAGCAGTACTTC	CASSVPGAVLYEQYF
.	.	TRBV30	11	TRBJ2-7	TGTGCCTGGGGGAGCTCCTACGAGCAGTACTTC	CAWGSSYEQYF
TRBD1	.	TRBV19	13	TRBJ2-7	TGTGCCAGTAGTGAGAGGGGGCACTACGAGCAGTACTTC	CASSERGHYEQYF
TRBD1	once	TRBV7-2	16	TRBJ2-7	TGTGCCAGCAGCTTAAACCCCCCGGGACAGGGCCTAGCGCTGTACTTC	CASSLNPPGQGLALYF
TRBD1	.	TRBV19	15	TRBJ2-2	TGTGCCAGTAGTAGGACAGGGGTGAGCACCGGGGAGCTGTTTTTT	CASSRTGVSTGELFF
TRBD2	.	TRBV11-2	16	TRBJ2-3	TGTGCCAGCAGCGTAATGAGCGGGGGGGGAACAGATACGCAGTATTTT	CASSVMSGGGTDTQYF
TRBD1	.	TRBV18	13	TRBJ1-2	TGTGCCAGCTCACCAGGGACAGGGGCCGGCTACACCTTC	CASSPGTGAGYTF
TRBD1	.	TRBV2	13	TRBJ1-5	TGTGCCAGCAGTGGGACAGGGGATCAGCCCCAGCATTTT	CASSGTGDQPQHF
.	.	TRBV3-1/TRBV3-2	13	TRBJ1-2	TGTGCCAGCAGCCAAGTCAGGGCGGGGGGCTACACCTTC	CASSQVRAGGYTF
.	.	TRBV6-1	14	TRBJ2-1	TGTGCCAGCAGTGACCGGGATACGCTCGATGAGCAGTTCTTC	CASSDRDTLDEQFF
TRBD1	.	TRBV19	14	TRBJ1-2	TGTGCCAGTAGTCAAAGGACAGGGGGGAGAGGCTACACCTTC	CASSQRTGGRGYTF
TRBD1	.	TRBV6-6	14	TRBJ1-6	TGTGCCAGCAGTCGACAGGGGCTTAATTCACCCCTCCACTTT	CASSRQGLNSPLHF
.	.	TRBV10-3	14	TRBJ1-2	TGTGCCATCAAGGGGGGGCAGGGGTTTGGCGGCTACACCTTC	CAIKGGQGFGGYTF
TRBD1	.	TRBV5-1	14	TRBJ2-7	TGCGCCAGCAGCTTGGGACAGGGGATCCACGAGCAGTACTTC	CASSLGQGIHEQYF
TRBD1	.	TRBV5-4	16	TRBJ2-5	TGTGCCAGCAGCTGGGGGGTTGGACAGGGTCAAGAGACCCAGTACTTC	CASSWGVGQGQETQYF
TRBD1	.	TRBV18	13	TRBJ2-7	TGTGCCAGCTCACGGACAGGGGCAGAAGAGCAGTACTTC	CASSRTGAEEQYF
.	.	TRBV6-5	12	TRBJ1-1	TGTGCCAGCAGTTACTCGCTCGGTGAAGCTTTCTTT	CASSYSLGEAFF
.	.	TRBV4-2	17	TRBJ1-1	TGTGCCAGCAGCCACCCCTCGCTGAGAGGGCTGAACACTGAAGCTTTCTTT	CASSHPSLRGLNTEAFF